These 23 T cell receptor beta chains were sequenced from one sample in a study of blood T cells in healthy people across ages. A sample-barcoded 5' primer and a J-beta primer mix were used in a second PCR of roughly 6 to 11 cycles. TCRdb recomputed calls from the 5' RACE reads with MiXCR, one row per CDR3 protein. The table shows some 710,000 distinct CDR3 sequences, with 46% occurring only once. Specimen: blood. These receptors were obtained from a man older than 75 in good health.

V and J are TRBV24-1 and TRBJ2-3; the D gene is possibly TRBD2 (6 bases). Deletions cut 2 bases from V and 0 bases from J, with 11 bases between. Germline V lookup: CDR1 KGHDR, CDR2 SFDVKD. This CDR3 spans 16 amino acids. As DNA, the CDR3 is TGTGCCACCAGTGATTGGGGGGTCTCTAGCACAGATACGCAGTATTTT. Translation: CATSDWGVSSTDTQYF.

This clonotype was observed a handful of times. The rearrangement joins TRBV27 to TRBJ2-3; TRBD2 aligns across 11 bases. With V trimmed by 5 bases and J by 0 bases, 19 bases remained unmatched. Germline values: CDR1 MNHEY, CDR2 SMNVEV (reference sequence). The CDR3 runs 21 residues. The DNA of the CDR3 is TGTGCCAGCAGTACACGTCCAGGGGGGGGGACTAGCGGAGCTAGCACAGATACGCAGTATTTT. This translates into CASSTRPGGGTSGASTDTQYF.

This clonotype was recorded many times. The chain is built from TRBV12-3 or TRBV12-4 and TRBJ1-1; perhaps TRBD1 as D (6 bases). The CDR3 length is 14 residues. The V and J ends lost 5 bases and 5 bases respectively, with 15 bases between them. CDR3 in DNA: TGTGCCAGCAGTCCAACTGGGGGGCGGACTGAAGCTTTCTTT. Translated, it gives CASSPTGGRTEAFF.

This clonotype was observed a handful of times. The rearrangement joins TRBV6-5 to TRBJ2-7, with 13 bases fitting TRBD2. Germline V gives CDR1 MNHEY, CDR2 SVGAGI. With V trimmed by 2 bases and J by 0 bases, 10 bases remained unmatched. This CDR3 is 19 amino acids long. The CDR3 spells CASSYPDSGTSGISYEQYF. The DNA of the CDR3 is TGTGCCAGCAGTTACCCGGACTCCGGGACTAGCGGGATCTCCTACGAGCAGTACTTC.

The V call is TRBV3-1, the J call TRBJ2-5; D ambiguous. CDR3 size: 14 residues. Germline V gene lookup returns CDR1 LGHDT and CDR2 YNNKEL (reference sequence). V lost 1 base and J 2 bases, leaving 8 bases between the germline ends. CDR3 residues: CASSQVWEQETQYF. DNA of the CDR3: TGTGCCAGCAGCCAAGTATGGGAACAAGAGACCCAGTACTTC.

The chain links TRBV25-1 to TRBJ1-4, with D possibly TRBD1 on 5 matching bases. Trimming stripped 8 bases from V and 2 bases from J, with 12 bases between. The CDR3 spans 14 residues. The V gene's germline CDR1 is MGHDK and CDR2 SYGVNS. Here the CDR3 DNA reads TGTGCCAGCCCTCGCGGGGGGACTAATGAAAAACTGTTTTTT. Protein: CASPRGGTNEKLFF.

The chain uses TRBV5-1 and TRBJ1-4; D may be TRBD1 (5 bases). CDR3 size: 17 residues. The V and J ends lost 3 bases and 5 bases respectively, with 20 bases between them. Germline CDR1 is SGHRS and CDR2 is YFSETQ. CDR3 sequence: CASSSYASGTLNEKLFF. Here the CDR3 DNA reads TGCGCCAGCAGCTCGTACGCCTCCGGGACGTTAAATGAAAAACTGTTTTTT.

This clonotype was found a few times. The V gene is TRBV14, the J gene TRBJ1-2; perhaps TRBD1 as D (5 bases). V lost 4 bases and J 2 bases, leaving 11 bases between the germline ends. The CDR3 extends over 14 amino acids. CDR1 and CDR2 from the germline V gene are SGHDN and FVKESK. The CDR3 loop reads CASSRKPGNYGYTF. The CDR3 coding sequence is TGTGCCAGCAGCCGGAAGCCAGGGAACTATGGCTACACCTTC.

The genes are TRBV28 and TRBJ2-2, with D possibly being TRBD2 (6 bases). V was pared by 6 bases and J by 16 bases, with 30 bases between. CDR1 is MDHEN and CDR2 is SYDVKM in the germline V gene. The CDR3 loop spans 16 amino acids. This CDR3 reads CASRSAGDLPGDFGFF. In DNA, the CDR3 is TGTGCCAGCAGATCCGCCGGTGATCTTCCGGGAGATTTTGGGTTTTTT.

This clonotype came up once. The V and J genes are TRBV20-1 and TRBJ2-2; no firm D call. The ends were cut back, 3 bases at V and 6 bases at J, with 11 bases in the middle. Germline V gene data show CDR1 as DFQATT and CDR2 as SNEGSKA (reference sequence). This CDR3 has 13 amino acids. The CDR3 spells CSARIDRAGELFF. DNA of the CDR3: TGCAGTGCTAGGATAGATAGGGCCGGGGAGCTGTTTTTT.

This clonotype appeared a single time. Germline is not matched at one junction end, which may reflect a read error. The rearrangement uses TRBV12-3 or TRBV12-4 and TRBJ2-1; 11 bases line up with TRBD2. CDR3 length equals 16 residues. CDR3 DNA sequence: TGTGCCAGCAGCCATCGAACTAGCGGGAGAACCAATGAGCGGTTCTTC. Its translation: CASSHRTSGRTNERFF.

This clonotype was detected ten times or more. V is TRBV13 and J is TRBJ2-1, with TRBD2 matching over 9 bases. The V gene end was trimmed by 2 bases and the J gene end by 5 bases; junction bases not matched to a gene: 7. CDR3 length equals 16 residues. CDR1 and CDR2 from the germline V gene are PRHDT and FYEKMQ (reference sequence). The CDR3, as DNA: TGTGCCAGCAGCTTAATTCGGCGGGAGGGCCACAATGAGCAGTTCTTC. This gives the protein CASSLIRREGHNEQFF. Full variable domain (remainder filled in from reference TRBV13 and TRBJ2-1): AAGVIQSPRHLIKEKRETATLKCYPIPRHDTVYWYQQGPGQDPQFLISFYEKMQSDKGSIPDRFSAQQFSDYHSELNMSSLELGDSALYFCASSLIRREGHNEQFFGPGTRLTVL.

As regards this clonotype: It may be a read error: a sequence one base away is much more abundant. The chain has TRBV29-1 and TRBJ2-5, with D perhaps TRBD2 (5 bases). The J call is in doubt because the DNA end fits TRBJ2-7 better. The CDR3 spans 11 residues. Germline loops: CDR1 SQVTM, CDR2 ANQGSEA. For the CDR3, the DNA is TGCAGCGGGGTGAGGGCCTGCGAGCAGTACTTC. It specifies CSGVRACEQYF.

This clonotype was detected many times. The chain uses TRBV5-1 and TRBJ2-3; no reliable D call. Germline-derived CDR1 and CDR2 are SGHRS and YFSETQ. This CDR3 spans 14 amino acids. Trimming took off 0 bases at V and 0 bases at J, with 5 bases between the two ends. The CDR3 sequence: CASSLVGSTDTQYF. CDR3 sequence (DNA): TGCGCCAGCAGCTTGGTCGGAAGCACAGATACGCAGTATTTT.

This clonotype was seen only a few times. This chain connects TRBV20-1 to TRBJ2-1; 10 bases match TRBD2. This CDR3 has 15 residues. V trimming: 1 base; J trimming: 9 bases; junction bases outside the gene matches: 9. The V gene's germline CDR1 is DFQATT and CDR2 SNEGSKA (reference sequence). The CDR3 DNA is TGCAGTGCTAGAGTAGTCCCTAGCGGGAGTGTTGAGCAGTTCTTC. The encoded protein is CSARVVPSGSVEQFF.

In this sample, this clonotype turned up a few times. This sequence joins TRBV28 and TRBJ2-5; D is undetermined. V dropped 2 bases and J dropped 6 bases, with 10 bases sitting between them. Germline V lookup: CDR1 MDHEN, CDR2 SYDVKM. The CDR3 runs 13 residues. The CDR3 nucleotides are TGTGCCAGCAGTTTAGTGGGGTTGCAGACCCAGTACTTC. This sequence encodes CASSLVGLQTQYF.

This rearrangement joins TRBV10-1 to TRBJ2-1, with D perhaps matching TRBD1 (6 bases). V was shortened by 3 bases and J by 9 bases, with 15 bases between the two germline ends. Per the germline V gene, CDR1 is WNHNN and CDR2 is SYGVQD (reference sequence). The CDR3 covers 14 residues. CDR3 protein: CASSDQSGTSEQFF. The CDR3 DNA reads TGCGCCAGCAGTGACCAATCCGGGACATCTGAGCAGTTCTTC.

The V gene is TRBV29-1, the J gene TRBJ1-2, with D unclear. V was trimmed by 3 bases and J by 5 bases, leaving 7 bases between them. Germline CDR1 and CDR2: SQVTM and ANQGSEA. CDR3 size: 11 residues. CDR3 nucleotide sequence: TGCAGCGTTGAGGTGGATTATGGCTACACCTTC. As protein: CSVEVDYGYTF.

This clonotype turned up a few times. The chain carries TRBV19 and TRBJ2-6; D is undetermined. The CDR3 covers 16 residues. V was trimmed by 5 bases and J by 1 base, leaving 12 bases between them. The germline CDR1 and CDR2 sequences are LNHDA and SQIVND (reference sequence). The CDR3 bases are TGTGCCAGTAGTCCACTATACGAATCTGGGGCCAACGTCCTGACTTTC. This sequence encodes CASSPLYESGANVLTF.

This clonotype showed up just a few times. V and J are TRBV11-2 and TRBJ2-1, with 7 bases that match TRBD1. The CDR3 spans 15 residues. Unmatched junction bases numbered 5, after V lost 0 bases and J lost 6 bases. The germline V gene has CDR1 SGHAT and CDR2 FQNNGV. CDR3 coding DNA: TGTGCCAGCAGCTTAGAACAGGGGAACAGCAATGAGCAGTTCTTC. Protein sequence: CASSLEQGNSNEQFF.

The gene calls are TRBV12-3 or TRBV12-4 and TRBJ2-1, with 7 positions matching TRBD2. The CDR3 sequence is 15 residues long. Unmatched junction bases numbered 9, after V lost 1 base and J lost 9 bases. The CDR3 sequence: CASSLGLGGSAEQFF. Here the CDR3 DNA reads TGTGCCAGCAGTTTAGGATTAGGCGGGAGTGCTGAGCAGTTCTTC.

The chain couples TRBV9 to TRBJ2-5, with D tentatively TRBD2 (5 bases). Germline loops: CDR1 SGDLS, CDR2 YYNGEE. V was pared by 3 bases and J by 11 bases, with 26 bases between. This CDR3 spans 16 amino acids. The CDR3 region is CASSDRRAGHYNEQYF. The DNA for the CDR3 is TGTGCCAGCAGCGACAGAAGGGCGGGCCACTACAATGAGCAGTACTTC.

V and J are TRBV28 and TRBJ2-7; TRBD1 agrees at 10 bases. The CDR3 is 14 amino acids. Germline V gene lookup returns CDR1 MDHEN and CDR2 SYDVKM. V was pared by 11 bases and J by 5 bases, with 12 bases of the junction left unmatched. CDR3 sequence (DNA): TGTGCCGCCAAAGAAGGGACAGGGGACCACGAGCAGTACTTC. Protein: CAAKEGTGDHEQYF.